This entry concerns a single T cell receptor (beta chain). What it binds is not known. This specimen belongs to a study of cytomegalovirus exposure and HLA in healthy donors. Study results and caveats: Among donors in an Asian-associated ancestry cluster, a later analysis reportedly found fewer N-insertions than the roughly 730-donor mean. A list of around 160 TCR beta chains associated with cytomegalovirus was given.

The PCR used 60 Vbeta and 13 Jbeta primers. TCRdb keeps only in-frame clones here, not all; method: immunoSEQ multiplex PCR. The sample consists of about 120,000 clones, 78% of them appearing once. Samples came from healthy bone marrow donors. CDR3 length: 18 residues. The germline CDR1 and CDR2 sequences are LNHNV and YYDKDF (reference sequence). Trimming shortened V by 0 bases and J by 0 bases, and 15 bases separated the two germline ends. The rearrangement links TRBV15 to TRBJ1-3, with D hard to call. Sequencing was carried out using PBMCs. The clonotype originates from a woman between 25 and 40 years old in good health and CMV-seropositive. CDR3 region: CATSRDRVDPSSGNTIYF. The CDR3 bases are TGTGCCACCAGCAGAGATCGCGTGGATCCTAGCTCTGGAAACACCATATATTTT.